This TCR beta chain appears in the sequencing data of a study of blood T cell repertoires in COVID-19. In germline, CDR1 is SQVTM, CDR2 ANQGSEA. Trimming at V came to 4 bases and at J to 7 bases, leaving 7 bases not matched to a gene. There are 14 residues in the CDR3. Some clones are missing from TCRdb's copy, which holds only in-frame ones; the method was immunoSEQ multiplex PCR. Among 150,000 to 200,000 clones listed, approximately 80% were seen once. This clone was picked up one time. This chain links TRBV29-1 with TRBJ2-1, with TRBD2 matching 10 bases. This receptor was identified in a human donor in a cohort sampled during active COVID-19. Sequenced sample: peripheral blood. The DNA of the CDR3 is TGCAGCGTTGTCAGAGCGGGAGGGTCAAATGAGCAGTTCTTC. It is translated as CSVVRAGGSNEQFF.